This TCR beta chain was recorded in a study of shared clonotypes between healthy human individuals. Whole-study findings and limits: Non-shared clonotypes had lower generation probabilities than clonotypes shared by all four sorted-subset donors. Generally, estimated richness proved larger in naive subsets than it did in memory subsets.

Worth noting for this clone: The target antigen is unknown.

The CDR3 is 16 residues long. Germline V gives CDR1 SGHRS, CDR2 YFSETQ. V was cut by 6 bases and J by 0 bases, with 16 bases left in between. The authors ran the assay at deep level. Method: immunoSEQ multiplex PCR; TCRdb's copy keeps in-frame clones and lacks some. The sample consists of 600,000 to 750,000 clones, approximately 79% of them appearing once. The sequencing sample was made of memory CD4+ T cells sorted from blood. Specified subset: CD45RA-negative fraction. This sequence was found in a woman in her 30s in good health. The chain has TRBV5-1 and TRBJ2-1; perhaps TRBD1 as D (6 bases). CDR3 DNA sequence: TGCGCCAGCACACCGGGACACCTTAGCTCCTACAATGAGCAGTTCTTC. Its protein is CASTPGHLSSYNEQFF. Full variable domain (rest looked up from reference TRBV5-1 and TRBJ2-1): KAGVTQTPRYLIKTRGQQVTLSCSPISGHRSVSWYQQTPGQGLQFLFEYFSETQRNKGNFPGRFSGRQFSNSRSEMNVSTLELGDSALYLCASTPGHLSSYNEQFFGPGTRLTVL.